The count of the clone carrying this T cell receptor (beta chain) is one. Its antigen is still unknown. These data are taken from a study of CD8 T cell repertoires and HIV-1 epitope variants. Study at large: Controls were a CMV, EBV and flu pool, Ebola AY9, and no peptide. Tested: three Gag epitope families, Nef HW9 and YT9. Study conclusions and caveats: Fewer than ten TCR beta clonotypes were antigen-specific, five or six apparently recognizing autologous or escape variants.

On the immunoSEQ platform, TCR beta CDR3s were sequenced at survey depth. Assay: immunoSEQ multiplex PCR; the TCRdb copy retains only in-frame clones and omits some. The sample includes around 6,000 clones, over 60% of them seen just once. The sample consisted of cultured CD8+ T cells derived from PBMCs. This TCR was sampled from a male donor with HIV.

CDR3 DNA: TGTGCCAGCAGCCAAGAGGACAGCGATTCCTACGAGCAGTACTTC. Amino acids: CASSQEDSDSYEQYF. The gene calls are TRBV4-2 and TRBJ2-7; D is possibly TRBD1 (6 bases). Per the germline V gene, CDR1 is LGHNA and CDR2 is YNFKEQ. The CDR3 is made up of 15 amino acids. V was trimmed by 0 bases and J by 1 base, leaving 10 bases between them.